This T cell receptor beta chain is drawn from a study of T cells in narcolepsy. With respect to this clone: The antigen remains undetermined.

Assay used: immunoSEQ multiplex PCR; TCRdb lists only in-frame clones, some missing. The sample has about 27,000 clones; about four fifths are singletons. The study's findings and limits: Reportedly, autoreactive clonotypes were serially detected in patients' blood but not controls'.

V gave up 2 bases and J gave up 0 bases, with 8 bases separating them. This CDR3 contains 15 residues. In germline, CDR1 is SEHNR, CDR2 FQNEAQ (reference sequence). This chain links TRBV7-9 with TRBJ1-3; D is unclear. The sample was CD45RA- memory CD4+ T cells from PBMCs. This clonotype was obtained from a human donor with narcolepsy. In DNA, the CDR3 is TGTGCCAGCAGCTTACCAGTGAGCTCTGGAAACACCATATATTTT. As protein: CASSLPVSSGNTIYF.